The 18 T cell receptor beta chains below all came from one sample that was sequenced in a study of blood T cell repertoires in COVID-19. The repertoire was sequenced with immunoSEQ multiplex PCR; TCRdb's copy has only in-frame clones and lacks some. The sample carries 350,000 to 450,000 clones, about 88% recorded once. What was sequenced was PBMCs or T cells enriched from blood (not recorded which). The source of these receptors is a woman younger than 30 who had been exposed to COVID-19.

The chain joins TRBV12-3 or TRBV12-4 to TRBJ1-4; tentatively, D is TRBD1 (5 bases). The CDR3 runs 13 residues. Trimming stripped 5 bases from V and 8 bases from J, with 12 bases between. This CDR3 is CASSVGRGEKLFF. The CDR3 DNA reads TGTGCCAGCAGTGTCGGCCGGGGGGAAAAACTGTTTTTT.

Concerning this clone itself: Other DNA sequences in the sample encode the same CDR3. This sequence joins TRBV5-1 and TRBJ2-7, with D perhaps matching TRBD1 (6 bases). CDR3 length: 14 amino acids. Germline CDR1 is SGHRS and CDR2 is YFSETQ. Trimming took 0 bases from V and 2 from J, leaving 9 bases between them. CDR3 residues: CASSLAQGAYEQYF. The DNA for the CDR3 is TGCGCCAGCAGCTTGGCACAGGGAGCCTACGAGCAGTACTTC.

The chain joins TRBV24-1 to TRBJ2-3, with D possibly TRBD2 on 6 matching bases. The germline V and J ends were trimmed by 3 bases and 5 bases, with 8 bases remaining between them. Germline-derived CDR1 and CDR2 are KGHDR and SFDVKD. This CDR3 is built from 13 residues. The CDR3 is CATSDPEGDTQYF. CDR3 DNA sequence: TGTGCCACCAGTGATCCGGAGGGAGATACGCAGTATTTT.

The V call is TRBV28, the J call TRBJ2-7, with a possible D match to TRBD2 (6 bases). The CDR3 totals 14 residues. Deletions cut 3 bases from V and 2 bases from J, with 11 bases between. Germline lookup yields CDR1 MDHEN and CDR2 SYDVKM. The CDR3 protein is CASSFSAGTYEQYF. The CDR3 nucleotides read TGTGCCAGCAGTTTTAGCGCGGGAACCTACGAGCAGTACTTC.

The V and J genes are TRBV29-1 and TRBJ1-2; D is possibly TRBD1 (5 bases). This CDR3 has 11 amino acids. Germline CDR1 reads SQVTM; CDR2 reads ANQGSEA. The V end lost 6 bases, the J end lost 9 bases, and 14 bases lay between the germline ends. In nucleotides, the CDR3 is TGCAGCGTCCCAGAAGGGGTCCGCTACACCTTC. Translating gives CSVPEGVRYTF.

This chain links TRBV6-5 with TRBJ2-1; TRBD2 matches at 12 bases. Germline V gene lookup returns CDR1 MNHEY and CDR2 SVGAGI. The CDR3 runs 15 residues. With 6 bases clipped from V and 12 bases from J, the junction kept 12 bases outside the gene matches. CDR3 nucleotide sequence: TGTGCCAGCAGCCAAGATCTAGCGGGAGGGGCCCCGCAGTTCTTC. This encodes CASSQDLAGGAPQFF.

The rearrangement uses TRBV3-1 (or the pseudogene TRBV3-2) and TRBJ2-1, with a weak D call TRBD2 (6 bases). V was trimmed by 2 bases and J by 9 bases, leaving 11 bases between them. In germline, CDR1 is LGHDT, CDR2 YNNKEL (reference sequence). This CDR3 has 13 amino acids. The CDR3: CASSQLAGGEQFF. The CDR3 region has the DNA TGTGCCAGCAGCCAATTGGCCGGGGGTGAGCAGTTCTTC.

This clone was seen once. V and J are TRBV13 and TRBJ2-1; 7 bases fit TRBD2. CDR1 is PRHDT and CDR2 is FYEKMQ in the germline V gene (reference sequence). Unmatched junction bases numbered 15, after V lost 5 bases and J lost 5 bases. The CDR3 covers 17 residues. The CDR3 DNA reads as TGTGCCAGCAGCCAGGCGGGGGACTCAACCGAAAACAATGAGCAGTTCTTC. Residues: CASSQAGDSTENNEQFF. Full variable domain (outside the CDR3, taken from reference TRBV13 and TRBJ2-1): AAGVIQSPRHLIKEKRETATLKCYPIPRHDTVYWYQQGPGQDPQFLISFYEKMQSDKGSIPDRFSAQQFSDYHSELNMSSLELGDSALYFCASSQAGDSTENNEQFFGPGTRLTVL.

The chain has TRBV12-3 or TRBV12-4 and TRBJ2-1, with D possibly matching TRBD1 (6 bases). CDR3 length equals 13 residues. Trimming took 6 bases from V and 6 from J, leaving 12 bases between them. CDR3 protein: CASRSSTGNEQFF. The DNA of the CDR3 is TGTGCCAGCAGGTCCTCGACAGGCAATGAGCAGTTCTTC.

This chain connects TRBV16 to TRBJ1-6, with TRBD1 as a possible D gene (5 bases). The CDR3 runs to 10 residues. The V gene's germline CDR1 is KGHSY and CDR2 FQNENV. Trimming left V 8 bases short and J 15 bases short, with 11 bases between. CDR3 loop: CASYGGILHF. The CDR3 DNA reads as TGTGCCAGCTACGGGGGTATCCTCCACTTT.

V is TRBV5-5 and J is TRBJ2-1; TRBD2 matches at 11 bases. The CDR3 consists of 19 residues. J gave up 9 bases and V 1 base, and 18 bases lay outside the gene matches. Per germline, CDR1 SGHKS and CDR2 YYEKEE (reference sequence). The CDR3 DNA sequence: TGTGCCAGCAGCTTGTTTGTGCGGAGACTAGCGGGACCTCTCCGTGAGCAGTTCTTC. It is translated as CASSLFVRRLAGPLREQFF.

The chain recombines TRBV6-6 with TRBJ2-1; D ambiguous. Germline CDR1 reads MNHNY; CDR2 reads SVGAGI (reference sequence). The CDR3 has 14 amino acids. The V end was cut by 7 bases, the J end by 8 bases, with 18 bases between. DNA of the CDR3: TGTGCCAGCAAATTCGCGTTCCCTACGGATGAGCAGTTCTTC. Its translation: CASKFAFPTDEQFF.

V gene TRBV28 combines with J gene TRBJ2-1, with TRBD2 matching over 7 bases. This CDR3 is built from 15 residues. Unmatched junction bases numbered 8, after V lost 2 bases and J lost 7 bases. The V gene's germline CDR1 is MDHEN and CDR2 SYDVKM. CDR3 in DNA: TGTGCCAGCAGTTTAAGAGGGAGGGCAGGGAATGAGCAGTTCTTC. It encodes CASSLRGRAGNEQFF.

J is TRBJ1-1 and V is TRBV18, with D maybe TRBD1 (6 bases). V lost 3 bases to trimming and J lost 3 bases, with 17 bases between them. Germline V gene data show CDR1 as KGHSH and CDR2 as LQKENI. The CDR3 is 16 residues long. The CDR3 is CASSPPAAGVDTEAFF. CDR3 DNA: TGTGCCAGCTCACCCCCCGCGGCAGGGGTGGACACTGAAGCTTTCTTT.

The V call is TRBV4-3, the J call TRBJ1-1, with D unclear. CDR1 is LGHNA, CDR2 YSLEER, per germline. Trimming took 4 bases from V and 7 from J, leaving 16 bases between them. The CDR3 extends over 14 amino acids. The CDR3 DNA sequence: TGCGCCAGCAGCCCCCGGGGAGGAGTGGGTGAAGCTTTCTTT. Residues: CASSPRGGVGEAFF.

The J gene is TRBJ2-7, the V gene TRBV5-6; D not certain. The CDR3 covers 14 residues. Looked up from germline, CDR1 is SGHDT and CDR2 is YYEEEE. The V and J ends lost 4 bases and 0 bases respectively, with 11 bases between them. In nucleotides, the CDR3 is TGTGCCAGCAGCGCCGCACAGCCCTCCTACGAGCAGTACTTC. This gives the protein CASSAAQPSYEQYF.

The chain links TRBV18 to TRBJ2-3; TRBD1 matches 9 bases. V shed 4 bases, J shed 2 bases, and the junction held 4 bases outside the gene matches. The length of the CDR3 is 15 residues. Germline lookup yields CDR1 KGHSH and CDR2 LQKENI. The CDR3 nucleotides are TGTGCCAGCTCACAACAACAGGGGGCCACAGATACGCAGTATTTT. Protein: CASSQQQGATDTQYF.

The chain has TRBV28 and TRBJ1-1, with TRBD1 identical over 10 bases. This CDR3 region has 17 residues. The V gene end was trimmed by 5 bases and the J gene end by 0 bases; junction bases not matched to a gene: 9. Germline-derived CDR1 and CDR2 are MDHEN and SYDVKM. This CDR3 is CASSRWTGGNLNTEAFF. The CDR3 DNA follows: TGTGCCAGCAGTAGGTGGACAGGGGGAAACCTGAACACTGAAGCTTTCTTT. The full variable domain, rest sourced from reference TRBV28 and TRBJ1-1, is DVKVTQSSRYLVKRTGEKVFLECVQDMDHENMFWYRQDPGLGLRLIYFSYDVKMKEKGDIPEGYSVSREKKERFSLILESASTNQTSMYLCASSRWTGGNLNTEAFFGQGTRLTVV.